This T cell receptor beta chain comes out of a study of blood T cell repertoires in COVID-19. Study-wide context: The origin of the acute and convalescent COVID-19 samples was the United States, Italy and Spain. Sources were T cells, B-cell-depleted T cells, or PBMCs; the material itself was cDNA or gDNA.

The germline V gene encodes CDR1 GTSNPN and CDR2 SVGIG (reference sequence). Trimming stripped 3 bases from V and 0 bases from J, with 6 bases between. This CDR3 has 13 amino acids. Per the study methods: How many nucleated cells were present was estimated from reference gene primer amplification. Data came from immunoSEQ multiplex PCR; TCRdb stores just in-frame clones and leaves some out. V, J and clone size reflect that table, while D and trimming were determined from the DNA. This sample yields approximately 270,000 clones, of which approximately 90% are seen a single time; 0.75% to 0.9% belongs to the top ten.

The specimen sequenced was peripheral blood. This receptor was obtained from a man between 25 and 39 years old with acute or convalescent COVID-19. The rearrangement links TRBV30 to TRBJ1-5; D might be TRBD1 (5 bases). The CDR3 DNA reads TGTGCCTGGAGCGACAGTAGCAATCAGCCCCAGCATTTT. This sequence encodes CAWSDSSNQPQHF.